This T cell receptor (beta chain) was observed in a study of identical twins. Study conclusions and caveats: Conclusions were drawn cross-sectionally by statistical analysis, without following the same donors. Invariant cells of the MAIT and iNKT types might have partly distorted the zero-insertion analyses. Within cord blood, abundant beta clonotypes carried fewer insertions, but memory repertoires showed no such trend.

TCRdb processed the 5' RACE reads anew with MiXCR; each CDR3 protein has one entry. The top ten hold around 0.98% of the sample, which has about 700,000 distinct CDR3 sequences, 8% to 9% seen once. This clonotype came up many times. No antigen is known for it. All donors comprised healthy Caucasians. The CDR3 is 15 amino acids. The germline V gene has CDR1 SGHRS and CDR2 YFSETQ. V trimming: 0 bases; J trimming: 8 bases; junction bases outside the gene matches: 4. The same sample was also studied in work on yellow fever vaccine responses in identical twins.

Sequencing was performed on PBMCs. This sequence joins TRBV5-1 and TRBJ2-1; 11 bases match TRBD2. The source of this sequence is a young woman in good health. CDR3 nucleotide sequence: TGCGCCAGCAGCTTGGGAGGGACTAGCGGAGATGAGCAGTTCTTC. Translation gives CASSLGGTSGDEQFF.